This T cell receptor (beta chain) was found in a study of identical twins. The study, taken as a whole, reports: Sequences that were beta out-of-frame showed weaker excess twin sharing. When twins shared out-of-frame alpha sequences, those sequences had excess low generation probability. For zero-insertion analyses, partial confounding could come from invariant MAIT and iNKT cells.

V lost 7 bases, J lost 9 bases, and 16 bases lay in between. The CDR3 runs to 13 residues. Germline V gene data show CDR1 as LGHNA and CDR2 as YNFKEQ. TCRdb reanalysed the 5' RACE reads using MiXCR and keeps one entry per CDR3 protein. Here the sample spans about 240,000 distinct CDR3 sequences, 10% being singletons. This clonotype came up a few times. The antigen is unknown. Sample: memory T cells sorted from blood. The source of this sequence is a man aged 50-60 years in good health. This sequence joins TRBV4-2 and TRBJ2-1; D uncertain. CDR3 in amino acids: CASNSVMGGEQFF. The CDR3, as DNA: TGTGCCAGCAATTCGGTCATGGGCGGTGAGCAGTTCTTC.